This TCR beta chain is drawn from a study of blood T cell repertoires in COVID-19. On the study more broadly: The United States, Italy and Spain provided the acute and convalescent COVID-19 samples.

In the original workflow: From reference gene primer amplification, estimates of nucleated cell counts were derived. Clones were read by immunoSEQ multiplex PCR, and TCRdb kept only the in-frame ones, dropping some. The DNA was the basis for D and trimming; V, J and clone size are from that table. The sample shows about 100,000 clones, 84% of them seen only once. The CDR3 extends over 15 amino acids. With 6 bases removed from V and 0 bases from J, the gap between germline ends came to 12 bases. Germline V gene lookup returns CDR1 MNHEY and CDR2 SVGAGI. The sequence was obtained from a human donor in a cohort sampled during active COVID-19. The specimen sequenced was peripheral blood. The V and J genes are TRBV6-5 and TRBJ1-5; D is unresolved. Here the CDR3 reads CASRRENLSNQPQHF. CDR3 sequence (DNA): TGTGCCAGCAGGAGGGAAAACCTTAGCAATCAGCCCCAGCATTTT.